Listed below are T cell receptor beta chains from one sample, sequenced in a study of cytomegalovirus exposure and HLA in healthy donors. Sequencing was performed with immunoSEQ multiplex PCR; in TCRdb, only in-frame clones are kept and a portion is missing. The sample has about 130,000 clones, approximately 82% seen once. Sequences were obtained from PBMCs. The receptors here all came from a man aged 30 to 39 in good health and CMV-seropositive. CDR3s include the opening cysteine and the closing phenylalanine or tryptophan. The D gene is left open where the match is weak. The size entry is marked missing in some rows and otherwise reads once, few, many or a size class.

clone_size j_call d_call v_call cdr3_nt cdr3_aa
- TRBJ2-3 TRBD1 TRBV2 TGTGCCACCGACCGGACAGGGACTACAGATACGCAGTATTTT CATDRTGTTDTQYF
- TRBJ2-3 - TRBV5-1 TGCGCCAGCAGCTTGGGAGGGCCGATGAAAGATACGCAGTATTTT CASSLGGPMKDTQYF
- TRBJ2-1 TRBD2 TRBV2 TGTGCCAGCAGTGGGCTAGCGGGGGCTAACAATGAGCAGTTCTTC CASSGLAGANNEQFF
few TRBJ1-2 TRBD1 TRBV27 TGTGCCAGCAGGCCTACAGGGGACTATGGCTACACCTTC CASRPTGDYGYTF
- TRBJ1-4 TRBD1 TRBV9 TGTGCCAGCACGGCTACAGGGGGAACTAATGAAAAACTGTTTTTT CASTATGGTNEKLFF
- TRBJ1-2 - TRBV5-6 TGTGCCAGCAGCCTGCGGGGCTACTCCAAGAGTAACTATGGCTACACCTTC CASSLRGYSKSNYGYTF
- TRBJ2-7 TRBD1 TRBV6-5 TGTGCCAGCAGTAGAGGACAGGGCTACGAGCAGTACTTC CASSRGQGYEQYF
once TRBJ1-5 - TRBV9 TGTGCCAGCAGCGTAGCAGGGCTCGGGCAGCCCCAGCATTTT CASSVAGLGQPQHF
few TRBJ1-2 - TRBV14 TGTGCCAGCGGAAGTGGGGGACTTGGCTACACCTTC CASGSGGLGYTF
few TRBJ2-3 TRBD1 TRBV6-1 TGTGCCAGCAGAGCCGGGACAGGGGATGATACGCAGTATTTT CASRAGTGDDTQYF
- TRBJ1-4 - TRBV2 TGTGCCAGCAGGCCCAGCGGGCGAGGAGAAAAACTGTTTTTT CASRPSGRGEKLFF
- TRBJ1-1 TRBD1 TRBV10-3 TGTGCCATAGGGACAGGGGTGACTGAAGCTTTCTTT CAIGTGVTEAFF
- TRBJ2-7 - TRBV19 TGTGCCAGTAGGAACGAGGGGACATTCGCCTACGAGCAGTACTTC CASRNEGTFAYEQYF
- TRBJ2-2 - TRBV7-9 TGTGCCAGCAGCTTAAACACGAACACCGGGGAGCTGTTTTTT CASSLNTNTGELFF
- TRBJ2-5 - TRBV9 TGTGCCAGCAGCGGCCTCGGGACTCGGGAGACCCAGTACTTC CASSGLGTRETQYF
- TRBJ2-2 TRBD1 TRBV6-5 TGTGCCAGCAGTAAACAGGGGGCGACCACCGGGGAGCTGTTTTTT CASSKQGATTGELFF
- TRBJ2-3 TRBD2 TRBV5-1 TGCGCCAGCAGCACTGGACTAGCGGGAATATCAGATACGCAGTATTTT CASSTGLAGISDTQYF
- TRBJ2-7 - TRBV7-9 TGTGCCAGCACCCTTCGGGGATTAATCTCCTACGAGCAGTACTTC CASTLRGLISYEQYF
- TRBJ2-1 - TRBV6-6 TGTGCCAGCAGTTACACTAGGAACGAGCAGTTCTTC CASSYTRNEQFF
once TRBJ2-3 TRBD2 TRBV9 TGTGCCAGCAGCGTAGGAAGTAGCGGGGGCACAGATACGCAGTATTTT CASSVGSSGGTDTQYF
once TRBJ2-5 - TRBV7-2 TGTGCCAGCAGCTTAGATTCCGGTGGAGGGGGCGGGTCAGCCCAGTACTTC CASSLDSGGGGGSAQYF
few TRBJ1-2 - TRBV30 TGTGCCTGGATCCCCCCGGGTCACCGTGGCTACACCTTC CAWIPPGHRGYTF
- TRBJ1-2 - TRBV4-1 TGCGCCAGCAGCCAAGTGAGAGACTCTAACTATGGCTACACCTTC CASSQVRDSNYGYTF
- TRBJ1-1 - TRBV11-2 TGTGCCAGCAGCCCGGGCGGGGGTATCACTGAAGCTTTCTTT CASSPGGGITEAFF
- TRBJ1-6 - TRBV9 TGTGCCAGCAGCCCCCGGACAGTTTCACCCCTCCACTTT CASSPRTVSPLHF